Shown below are 25 T cell receptor beta chains from a single sample sequenced in a study of technical replicates of blood from a handful of donors. Assay used: immunoSEQ multiplex PCR; TCRdb lists only in-frame clones, some missing. The sample holds tens of thousands of clones, about 90% seen once. Sequenced material: PBMCs. These receptors were taken from a human donor in good health. Some clones in this sample may be carry-over from other donors' samples.

The V call is TRBV6-5, the J call TRBJ1-2, with unresolved D. V was cut by 0 bases and J by 0 bases, with 11 bases left in between. This CDR3 region has 16 residues. Germline CDR1 MNHEY, CDR2 SVGAGI. CDR3 sequence reads: CASSYSAEPTNYGYTF. Here the CDR3 DNA reads TGTGCCAGCAGTTACTCGGCAGAACCCACTAACTATGGCTACACCTTC.

CDR3 coding DNA: TGTGCCAGCAGCCTAGGACAGAACACCGGGGAGCTGTTTTTT. This codes for CASSLGQNTGELFF. The genes are TRBV7-2 and TRBJ2-2, with a tentative D call TRBD1 (5 bases). Germline CDR1 reads SGHTA; CDR2 reads FQGNSA. V was shortened by 5 bases and J by 1 base, with 8 bases between the two germline ends. The CDR3 runs to 14 residues.

This rearrangement joins TRBV7-9 to TRBJ1-1; 9 nucleotides match TRBD1. The trim removed 5 bases at V and 5 bases at J, leaving 12 bases unmatched. Germline CDR1 and CDR2: SEHNR and FQNEAQ (reference sequence). The CDR3 extends over 16 amino acids. The CDR3 DNA reads as TGTGCCAGCAGCCCTGGGACAGGGACGTACGATACTGAAGCTTTCTTT. It encodes CASSPGTGTYDTEAFF.

This chain uses TRBV7-9 with TRBJ2-1, with TRBD2 matching over 7 bases. Germline V gene sequence: CDR1 SEHNR, CDR2 FQNEAQ (reference sequence). The CDR3 spans 19 residues. The J segment lost 8 bases and the V segment lost 8 bases, leaving 27 bases of the junction unmatched. In DNA, the CDR3 is TGTGCCAGCCCCTCGCCCCGGGCGGGAGACGAGGTGTGGAGTGATGAGCAGTTCTTC. Translating gives CASPSPRAGDEVWSDEQFF.

This clone was found a few times. The genes are TRBV4-1 and TRBJ2-7; D not certain. V was pared by 0 bases and J by 2 bases, with 11 bases between. The germline V gene has CDR1 MGHRA and CDR2 YSYEKL. The CDR3 has 15 residues. CDR3 nucleotides: TGCGCCAGCAGCCAAGATTTGATGTCGGCCTACGAGCAGTACTTC. This encodes CASSQDLMSAYEQYF.

The chain uses TRBV27 and TRBJ1-1, with no clear D. From germline, CDR1 is MNHEY and CDR2 SMNVEV (reference sequence). Trimming shortened V by 2 bases and J by 4 bases, and 8 bases separated the two germline ends. The CDR3 is 13 residues long. In DNA form, the CDR3 reads TGTGCCAGCAGTTTAGGAGTGGGCACTGAAGCTTTCTTT. It codes for CASSLGVGTEAFF.

V gene TRBV7-6 combines with J gene TRBJ1-1; 8 positions agree with TRBD1. Germline V gene sequence: CDR1 SGHVS, CDR2 FNYEAQ. With 6 bases clipped from V and 1 base from J, the junction kept 7 bases outside the gene matches. The CDR3 totals 15 residues. CDR3 sequence reads: CASRDAGTGNTEAFF. The CDR3 DNA sequence: TGTGCCAGCAGGGACGCGGGGACAGGGAACACTGAAGCTTTCTTT.

DNA for the CDR3: TGCGCCAGCAGCCAAGATTCGGCGGGTTCGGCGGAGACCCAGTACTTC. Amino acid sequence: CASSQDSAGSAETQYF. The genes are TRBV4-3 and TRBJ2-5; D possibly corresponds to TRBD2 (5 bases). V lost 0 bases and J lost 5, with 16 bases in between. This CDR3 region has 16 residues. Germline CDR1 is LGHNA and CDR2 is YSLEER.

This chain connects TRBV30 to TRBJ1-4; 10 positions agree with TRBD1. This CDR3 contains 13 residues. Germline loops: CDR1 GTSNPN, CDR2 SVGIG (reference sequence). Germline trimming cut 4 bases from V and 8 bases from J; bases unmatched to any gene: 4. CDR3: CAWMGQGSEKLFF. The CDR3 region has the DNA TGTGCCTGGATGGGACAGGGGAGCGAAAAACTGTTTTTT. The variable domain in full, completed from reference TRBV30 and TRBJ1-4, reads SQTIHQWPATLVQPVGSPLSLECTVEGTSNPNLYWYRQAAGRGLQLLFYSVGIGQISSEVPQNLSASRPQDRQFILSSKKLLLSDSGFYLCAWMGQGSEKLFFGSGTQLSVL.

The gene calls are TRBV5-1 and TRBJ2-5, with 7 bases that match TRBD1. V dropped 4 bases and J dropped 5; count of bases not matched to a gene: 8. The CDR3 covers 14 residues. CDR1 and CDR2 (germline): SGHRS, YFSETQ. CDR3 nucleotides: TGCGCCAGCAGCCCGACAGGGATGTGGGAGACCCAGTACTTC. Translation: CASSPTGMWETQYF. The full variable domain, its missing parts supplied by reference TRBV5-1 and TRBJ2-5, is KAGVTQTPRYLIKTRGQQVTLSCSPISGHRSVSWYQQTPGQGLQFLFEYFSETQRNKGNFPGRFSGRQFSNSRSEMNVSTLELGDSALYLCASSPTGMWETQYFGPGTRLLVL.

CDR3 nucleotide sequence: TGTGCCAGCAGCTCCAAACTAGCGGGAGGTTCTGATACGCAGTATTTT. Translation gives CASSSKLAGGSDTQYF. This chain links TRBV7-2 with TRBJ2-3; 12 bases are a match to TRBD2. This CDR3 spans 16 amino acids. Germline values: CDR1 SGHTA, CDR2 FQGNSA. V was pared by 4 bases and J by 6 bases, with 8 bases of the junction left unmatched. Full variable domain (remainder filled in from reference TRBV7-2 and TRBJ2-3): GAGVSQSPSNKVTEKGKDVELRCDPISGHTALYWYRQSLGQGLEFLIYFQGNSAPDKSGLPSDRFSAERTGGSVSTLTIQRTQQEDSAVYLCASSSKLAGGSDTQYFGPGTRLTVL.

The V and J genes are TRBV5-4 and TRBJ2-3; D is perhaps TRBD1 (6 bases). The germline V gene encodes CDR1 SGHNT and CDR2 YYREEE (reference sequence). The CDR3 has 14 residues. Trimming cost V 4 bases and J 3 bases, with 12 bases left between them. The CDR3 DNA reads TGTGCCAGCAGCCTTCTCGACAGGACAGATACGCAGTATTTT. Protein sequence: CASSLLDRTDTQYF.

This chain uses TRBV27 with TRBJ1-1; 7 bases match TRBD1. J was trimmed by 11 bases and V by 5 bases; bases with no gene match: 11. CDR1 is MNHEY, CDR2 SMNVEV, per germline (reference sequence). The CDR3 contains 13 residues. The CDR3 bases are TGTGCCAGCAGTCCTGGGACAGAAAATACGGCTTTCTTT. Translated: CASSPGTENTAFF.

The genes are TRBV19 and TRBJ1-5; D ambiguous. Trimming removed 6 bases from V and 1 base from J, with 13 bases in between. CDR3 length: 15 residues. CDR1 LNHDA and CDR2 SQIVND come from the germline V gene (reference sequence). CDR3 sequence (DNA): TGTGCCAGTAGCGTCTGGGGAGGAAGCAATCAGCCCCAGCATTTT. Residues: CASSVWGGSNQPQHF.

This clone was found once. This chain connects TRBV15 to TRBJ1-6, with TRBD1 matching over 8 bases. The V and J ends lost 3 bases and 10 bases, in that order; junction bases with no gene match: 5. In germline, CDR1 is LNHNV, CDR2 YYDKDF (reference sequence). The CDR3 loop spans 14 amino acids. CDR3 DNA: TGTGCCACCAGCAGGGACAGGGAAGGATCACCCCTCCACTTT. It yields the protein CATSRDREGSPLHF.

Concerning this clone: One end of the junction fails to match germline, which may point to a read error. The V call is TRBV7-2, the J call TRBJ2-1; D is undetermined. The CDR3 has 13 residues. Per germline, CDR1 SGHTA and CDR2 FQGNSA. As DNA, the CDR3 is TGTGCCAGCAGCCCGAACTCCTTCAATGAGCAGTTCTTC. Translating it yields CASSPNSFNEQFF.

The DNA for the CDR3 is TGTGCCAGTAGTATCTCCTGGGCAGGCCCCTATAATTCACCCCTCCACTTT. Residues: CASSISWAGPYNSPLHF. This chain uses TRBV19 with TRBJ1-6; D is uncertain. The germline V gene has CDR1 LNHDA and CDR2 SQIVND (reference sequence). The CDR3 sequence is 17 residues long. Trimming took 3 bases from V and 2 from J, leaving 14 bases between them.

This clone occurred once. This chain connects TRBV9 to TRBJ2-7; TRBD2 agrees at 8 bases. Germline assignment: CDR1 SGDLS and CDR2 YYNGEE. CDR3 length: 14 residues. V trimming: 4 bases; J trimming: 2 bases; junction bases outside the gene matches: 5. CDR3 nucleotides: TGTGCCAGCAGCCCGCCGGGGGGGGCCTACGAGCAGTACTTC. It specifies CASSPPGGAYEQYF. Combining the CDR3 with reference TRBV9 and TRBJ2-7 gives the whole variable domain DSGVTQTPKHLITATGQRVTLRCSPRSGDLSVYWYQQSLDQGLQFLIQYYNGEERAKGNILERFSAQQFPDLHSELNLSSLELGDSALYFCASSPPGGAYEQYFGPGTRLTVT.

The V call is TRBV9, the J call TRBJ1-4; no definite D call. Germline loops: CDR1 SGDLS, CDR2 YYNGEE. Deletions cut 0 bases from V and 8 bases from J, with 11 bases between. The CDR3 contains 14 residues. The CDR3 loop is CASSVGAGWEKLFF. The DNA of the CDR3 is TGTGCCAGCAGCGTAGGGGCCGGTTGGGAAAAACTGTTTTTT.

This clone was detected a few times. The V and J genes are TRBV5-1 and TRBJ1-1; 10 nucleotides match TRBD1. V dropped 4 bases and J dropped 1; count of bases not matched to a gene: 4. Looked up from germline, CDR1 is SGHRS and CDR2 is YFSETQ. The CDR3 spans 15 residues. The CDR3 DNA is TGCGCCAGCAGCCCAGACAGGGGGCCGAACACTGAAGCTTTCTTT. It codes for CASSPDRGPNTEAFF.

V and J are TRBV9 and TRBJ2-1, with TRBD2 identical over 7 bases. The CDR3 has 13 amino acids. Unmatched junction bases numbered 3, after V lost 0 bases and J lost 9 bases. Per germline, CDR1 SGDLS and CDR2 YYNGEE. CDR3 DNA sequence: TGTGCCAGCAGCGTAGAGGCGGGGGTTGAGCAGTTCTTC. It encodes CASSVEAGVEQFF.

This clone was seen once. The V gene is TRBV18, the J gene TRBJ2-1; TRBD2 matches at 7 bases. Looked up from germline, CDR1 is KGHSH and CDR2 is LQKENI. This CDR3 contains 16 residues. The V gene end was trimmed by 4 bases and the J gene end by 2 bases; junction bases not matched to a gene: 8. CDR3 in amino acids: CASSQPGLSTYNEQFF. In DNA form, the CDR3 reads TGTGCCAGCTCACAACCGGGACTATCGACCTACAATGAGCAGTTCTTC. Full variable domain (rest looked up from reference TRBV18 and TRBJ2-1): NAGVMQNPRHLVRRRGQEARLRCSPMKGHSHVYWYRQLPEEGLKFMVYLQKENIIDESGMPKERFSAEFPKEGPSILRIQQVVRGDSAAYFCASSQPGLSTYNEQFFGPGTRLTVL.

The rearrangement joins TRBV11-2 to TRBJ2-1, with 11 positions matching TRBD2. The CDR3 is 15 amino acids. CDR1 SGHAT and CDR2 FQNNGV come from the germline V gene. The V and J ends lost 5 bases and 2 bases, in that order; junction bases with no gene match: 2. The CDR3 region has the DNA TGTGCCAGCAGCCTAGCGGGGGGACCCTACAATGAGCAGTTCTTC. Translating gives CASSLAGGPYNEQFF.

The chain couples TRBV7-3 to TRBJ2-2; 8 nucleotides agree with TRBD2. V shed 2 bases and J 5 bases; nucleotides not matched to a gene: 13. This CDR3 has 18 amino acids. The germline gives CDR1 SGHTA, CDR2 FQGTGA. CDR3 in amino acids: CASSLFARAGEGTGELFF. The CDR3 DNA reads as TGTGCCAGCAGCTTATTCGCACGAGCGGGAGAGGGAACCGGGGAGCTGTTTTTT.

The V and J genes are TRBV11-2 and TRBJ2-4, with TRBD1 matching over 11 bases. With 4 bases clipped from V and 7 bases from J, the junction kept 12 bases outside the gene matches. This CDR3 comprises 17 residues. CDR1 SGHAT and CDR2 FQNNGV come from the germline V gene. CDR3 region: CASSSLGQGAPRNIQYF. CDR3 nucleotides: TGTGCCAGCAGCTCGCTCGGACAGGGGGCGCCCCGGAACATTCAGTACTTC.